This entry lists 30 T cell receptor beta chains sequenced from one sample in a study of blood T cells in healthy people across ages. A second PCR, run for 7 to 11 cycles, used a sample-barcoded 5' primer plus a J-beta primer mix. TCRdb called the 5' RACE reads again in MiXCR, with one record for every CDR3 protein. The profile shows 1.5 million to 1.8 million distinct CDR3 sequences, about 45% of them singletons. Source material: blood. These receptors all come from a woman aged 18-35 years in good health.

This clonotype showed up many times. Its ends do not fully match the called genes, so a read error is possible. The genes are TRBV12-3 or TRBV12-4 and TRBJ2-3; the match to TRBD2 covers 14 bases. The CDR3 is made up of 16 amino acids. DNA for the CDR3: TGCGCCAGCAGCTTGGGACTAGCGGGGGACACAGATACGCAGTATTTT. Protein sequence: CASSLGLAGDTDTQYF.

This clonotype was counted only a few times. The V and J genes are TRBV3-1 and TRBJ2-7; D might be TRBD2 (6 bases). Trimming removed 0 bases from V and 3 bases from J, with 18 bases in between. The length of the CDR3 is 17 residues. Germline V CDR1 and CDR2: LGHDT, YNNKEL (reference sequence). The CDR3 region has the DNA TGTGCCAGCAGCCAAGATGCGGGACTCTCCCCGATCTACGAGCAGTACTTC. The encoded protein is CASSQDAGLSPIYEQYF.

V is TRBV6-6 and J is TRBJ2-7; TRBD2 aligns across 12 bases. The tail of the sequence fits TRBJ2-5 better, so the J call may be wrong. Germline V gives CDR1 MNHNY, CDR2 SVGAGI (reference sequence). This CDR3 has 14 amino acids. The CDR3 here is CAGNRLAGVETQYF. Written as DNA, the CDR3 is TGTGCCGGCAACCGACTAGCGGGGGTCGAGACCCAGTACTTC.

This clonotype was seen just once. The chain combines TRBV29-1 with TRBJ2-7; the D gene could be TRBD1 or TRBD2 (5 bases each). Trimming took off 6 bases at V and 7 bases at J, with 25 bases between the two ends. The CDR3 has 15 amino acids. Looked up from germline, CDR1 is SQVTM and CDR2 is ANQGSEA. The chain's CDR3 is CSVPGTSGPLREQYF. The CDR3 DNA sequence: TGCAGCGTCCCCGGGACCTCCGGGCCCCTTCGAGAGCAGTACTTC.

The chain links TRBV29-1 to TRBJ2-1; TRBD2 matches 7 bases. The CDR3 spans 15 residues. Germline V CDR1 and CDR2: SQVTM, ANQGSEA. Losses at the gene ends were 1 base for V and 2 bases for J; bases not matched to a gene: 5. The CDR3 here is CSVEGVGGTYNEQFF. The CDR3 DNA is TGCAGCGTTGAAGGGGTGGGAGGGACCTACAATGAGCAGTTCTTC.

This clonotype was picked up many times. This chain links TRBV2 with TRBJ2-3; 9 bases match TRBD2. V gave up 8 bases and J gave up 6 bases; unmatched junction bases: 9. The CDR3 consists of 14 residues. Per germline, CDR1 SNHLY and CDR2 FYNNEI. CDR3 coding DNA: TGTGCCAGCGAACAAGGGACTAGCTCGGATACGCAGTATTTT. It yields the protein CASEQGTSSDTQYF.

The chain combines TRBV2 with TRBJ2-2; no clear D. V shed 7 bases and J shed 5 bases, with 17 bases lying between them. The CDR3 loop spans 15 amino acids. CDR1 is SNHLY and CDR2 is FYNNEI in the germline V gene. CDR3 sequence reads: CASKGSCGKTGELFF. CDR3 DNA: TGTGCCAGCAAAGGAAGCTGTGGGAAAACCGGGGAGCTGTTTTTT.

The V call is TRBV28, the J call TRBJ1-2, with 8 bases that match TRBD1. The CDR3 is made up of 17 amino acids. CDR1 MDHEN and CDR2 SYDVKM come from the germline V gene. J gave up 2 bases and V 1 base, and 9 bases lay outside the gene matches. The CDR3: CASSLFAGTGYNYGYTF. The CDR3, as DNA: TGTGCCAGCAGTTTATTCGCCGGGACAGGATACAACTATGGCTACACCTTC.

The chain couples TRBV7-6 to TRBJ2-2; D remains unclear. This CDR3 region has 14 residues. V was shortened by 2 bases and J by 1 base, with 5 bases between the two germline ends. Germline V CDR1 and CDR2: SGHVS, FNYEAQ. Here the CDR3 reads CASSLPLNTGELFF. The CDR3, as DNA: TGTGCCAGCAGCTTACCCCTGAACACCGGGGAGCTGTTTTTT.

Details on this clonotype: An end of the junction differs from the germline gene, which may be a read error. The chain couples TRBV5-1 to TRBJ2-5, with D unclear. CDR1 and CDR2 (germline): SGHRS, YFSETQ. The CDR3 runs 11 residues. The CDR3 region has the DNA TGTACCAGCAGGATCCGGGAGACCCAGTACTTC. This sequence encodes CTSRIRETQYF. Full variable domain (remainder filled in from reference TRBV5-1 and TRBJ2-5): KAGVTQTPRYLIKTRGQQVTLSCSPISGHRSVSWYQQTPGQGLQFLFEYFSETQRNKGNFPGRFSGRQFSNSRSEMNVSTLELGDSALYLCTSRIRETQYFGPGTRLLVL.

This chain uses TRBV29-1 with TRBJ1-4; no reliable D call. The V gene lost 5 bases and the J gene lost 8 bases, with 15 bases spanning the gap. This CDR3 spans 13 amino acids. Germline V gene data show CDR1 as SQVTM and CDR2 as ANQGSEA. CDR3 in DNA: TGCAGCGTTTTTGTCTGGGAGTGGGAAAAACTGTTTTTT. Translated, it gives CSVFVWEWEKLFF. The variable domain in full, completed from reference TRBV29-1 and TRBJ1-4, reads SAVISQKPSRDICQRGTSLTIQCQVDSQVTMMFWYRQQPGQSLTLIATANQGSEATYESGFVIDKFPISRPNLTFSTLTVSNMSPEDSSIYLCSVFVWEWEKLFFGSGTQLSVL.

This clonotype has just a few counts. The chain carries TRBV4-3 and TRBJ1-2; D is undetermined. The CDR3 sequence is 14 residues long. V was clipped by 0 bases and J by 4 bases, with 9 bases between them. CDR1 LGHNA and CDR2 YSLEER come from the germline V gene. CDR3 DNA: TGCGCCAGCAGCCAAGATAACCGCCCCTATGGCTACACCTTC. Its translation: CASSQDNRPYGYTF.

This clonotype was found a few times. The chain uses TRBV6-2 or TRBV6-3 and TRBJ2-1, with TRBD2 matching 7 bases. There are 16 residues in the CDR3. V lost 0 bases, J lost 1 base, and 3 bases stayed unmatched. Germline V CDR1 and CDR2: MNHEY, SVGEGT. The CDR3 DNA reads TGTGCCAGCAGTTACTCGGCTAGCGGATCCTACAATGAGCAGTTCTTC. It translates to CASSYSASGSYNEQFF.

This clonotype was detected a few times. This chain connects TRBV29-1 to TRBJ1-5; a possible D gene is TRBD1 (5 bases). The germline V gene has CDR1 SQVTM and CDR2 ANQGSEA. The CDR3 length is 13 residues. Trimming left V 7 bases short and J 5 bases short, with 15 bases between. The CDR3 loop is CSALLGVHQPQHF. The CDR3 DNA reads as TGCAGCGCTCTTTTAGGGGTCCATCAGCCCCAGCATTTT. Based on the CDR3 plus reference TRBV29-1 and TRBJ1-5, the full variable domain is SAVISQKPSRDICQRGTSLTIQCQVDSQVTMMFWYRQQPGQSLTLIATANQGSEATYESGFVIDKFPISRPNLTFSTLTVSNMSPEDSSIYLCSALLGVHQPQHFGDGTRLSIL.

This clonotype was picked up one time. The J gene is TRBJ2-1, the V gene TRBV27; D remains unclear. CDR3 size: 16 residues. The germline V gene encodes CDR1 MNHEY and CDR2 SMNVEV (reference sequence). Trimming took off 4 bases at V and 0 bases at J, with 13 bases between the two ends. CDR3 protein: CASSSPTGRSYNEQFF. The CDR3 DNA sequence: TGTGCCAGCAGTTCCCCCACCGGGCGCTCCTACAATGAGCAGTTCTTC.

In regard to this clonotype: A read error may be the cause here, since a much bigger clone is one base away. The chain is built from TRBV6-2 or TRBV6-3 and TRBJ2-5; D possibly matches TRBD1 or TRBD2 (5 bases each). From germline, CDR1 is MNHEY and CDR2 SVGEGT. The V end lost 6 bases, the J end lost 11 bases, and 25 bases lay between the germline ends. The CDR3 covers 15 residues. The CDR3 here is CASSPGKGTYNEQYF. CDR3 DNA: TGTGCCAGCAGCCCGGGAAAAGGGACCTACAATGAGCAGTACTTC.

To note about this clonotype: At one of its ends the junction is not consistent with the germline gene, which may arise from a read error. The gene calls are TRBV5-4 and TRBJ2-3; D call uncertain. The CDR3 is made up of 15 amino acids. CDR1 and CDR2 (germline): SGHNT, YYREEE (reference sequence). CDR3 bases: TGTGCCAGCAACTTGGGTTCTTTAGTTCCAGATACGCAGTATTTT. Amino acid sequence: CASNLGSLVPDTQYF.

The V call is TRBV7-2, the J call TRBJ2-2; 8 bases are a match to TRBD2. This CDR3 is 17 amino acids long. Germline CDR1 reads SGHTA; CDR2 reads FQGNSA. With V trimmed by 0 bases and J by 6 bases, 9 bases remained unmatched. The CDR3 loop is CASSLARWGLESGELFF. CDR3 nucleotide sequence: TGTGCCAGCAGCTTAGCGCGGTGGGGACTAGAGTCCGGGGAGCTGTTTTTT.

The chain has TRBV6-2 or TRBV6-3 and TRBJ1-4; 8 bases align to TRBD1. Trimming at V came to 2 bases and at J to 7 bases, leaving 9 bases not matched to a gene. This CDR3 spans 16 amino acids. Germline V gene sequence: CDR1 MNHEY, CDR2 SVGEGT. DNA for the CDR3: TGTGCCAGCAGTTACGAGCCAGGGGGCGCGAGTGAAAAACTGTTTTTT. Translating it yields CASSYEPGGASEKLFF.

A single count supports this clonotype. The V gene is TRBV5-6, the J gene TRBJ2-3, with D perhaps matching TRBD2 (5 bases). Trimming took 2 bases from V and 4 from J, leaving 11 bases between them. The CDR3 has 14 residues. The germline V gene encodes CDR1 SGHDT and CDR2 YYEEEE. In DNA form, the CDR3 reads TGTGCCAGCAGCTTTGCCGGGGTCTCAGATACGCAGTATTTT. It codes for CASSFAGVSDTQYF.

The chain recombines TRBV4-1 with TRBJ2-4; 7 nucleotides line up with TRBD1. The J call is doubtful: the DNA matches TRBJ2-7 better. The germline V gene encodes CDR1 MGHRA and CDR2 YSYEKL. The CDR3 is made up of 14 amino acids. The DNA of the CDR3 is TGCGCCAGCAGCCAACCGGGACAGCACTACGAGCAGTACTTC. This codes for CASSQPGQHYEQYF.

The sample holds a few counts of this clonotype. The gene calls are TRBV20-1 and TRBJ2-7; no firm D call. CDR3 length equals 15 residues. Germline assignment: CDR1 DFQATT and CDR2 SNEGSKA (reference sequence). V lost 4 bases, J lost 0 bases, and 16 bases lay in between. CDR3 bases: TGCAGTGCTACGTCCAGACTCCTGAGCTCCTACGAGCAGTACTTC. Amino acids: CSATSRLLSSYEQYF.

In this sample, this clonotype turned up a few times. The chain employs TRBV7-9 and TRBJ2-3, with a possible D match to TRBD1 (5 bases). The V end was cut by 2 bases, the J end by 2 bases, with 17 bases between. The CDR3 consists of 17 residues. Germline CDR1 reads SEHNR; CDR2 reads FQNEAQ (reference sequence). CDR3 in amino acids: CASSLPKAGSSTDTQYF. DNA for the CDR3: TGTGCCAGCAGCTTACCAAAAGCAGGGTCCTCCACAGATACGCAGTATTTT. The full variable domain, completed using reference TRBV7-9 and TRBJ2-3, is DTGVSQNPRHKITKRGQNVTFRCDPISEHNRLYWYRQTLGQGPEFLTYFQNEAQLEKSRLLSDRFSAERPKGSFSTLEIQRTEQGDSAMYLCASSLPKAGSSTDTQYFGPGTRLTVL.

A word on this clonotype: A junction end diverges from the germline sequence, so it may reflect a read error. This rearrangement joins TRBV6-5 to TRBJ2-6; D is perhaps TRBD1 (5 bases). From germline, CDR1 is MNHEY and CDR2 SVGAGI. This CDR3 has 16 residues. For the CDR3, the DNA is TGTGCCAGCGGAATGACGGCCTCGGGTGGGGCCAACGTCCTGAGTTTC. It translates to CASGMTASGGANVLSF.

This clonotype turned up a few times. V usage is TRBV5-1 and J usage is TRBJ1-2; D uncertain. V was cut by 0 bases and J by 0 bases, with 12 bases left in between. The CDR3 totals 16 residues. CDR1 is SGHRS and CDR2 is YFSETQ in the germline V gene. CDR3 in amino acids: CASSLVAGDSNYGYTF. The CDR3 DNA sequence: TGCGCCAGCAGCTTGGTTGCAGGCGATTCTAACTATGGCTACACCTTC.

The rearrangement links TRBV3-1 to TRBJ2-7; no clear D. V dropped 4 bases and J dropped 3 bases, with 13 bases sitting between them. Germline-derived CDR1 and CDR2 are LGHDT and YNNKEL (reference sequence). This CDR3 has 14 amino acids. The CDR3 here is CASSRIDRVYEQYF. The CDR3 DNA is TGTGCCAGCAGCCGAATCGATAGGGTCTACGAGCAGTACTTC.

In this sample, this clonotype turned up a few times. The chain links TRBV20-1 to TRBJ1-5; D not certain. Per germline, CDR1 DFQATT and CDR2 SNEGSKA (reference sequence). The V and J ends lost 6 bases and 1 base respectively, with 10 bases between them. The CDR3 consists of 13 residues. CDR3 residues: CSAYDASNQPQHF. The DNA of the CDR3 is TGCAGTGCATATGACGCCAGCAATCAGCCCCAGCATTTT.

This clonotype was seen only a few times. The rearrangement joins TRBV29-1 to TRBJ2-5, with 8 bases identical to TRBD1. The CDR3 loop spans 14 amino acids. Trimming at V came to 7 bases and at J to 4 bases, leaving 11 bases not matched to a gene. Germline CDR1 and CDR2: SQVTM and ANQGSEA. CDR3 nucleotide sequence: TGCAGCGCCTTCCCGACAGGGGCGGGAGAGACCCAGTACTTC. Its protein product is CSAFPTGAGETQYF.

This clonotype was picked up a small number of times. The CDR3 bases are TGCAGTGCTCCTACAGGGGGAAGCTACGAGCAGTACTTC. Translation gives CSAPTGGSYEQYF. The J gene is TRBJ2-7, the V gene TRBV20-1, with 8 bases aligning to TRBD1. Germline-derived CDR1 and CDR2 are DFQATT and SNEGSKA (reference sequence). The CDR3 runs to 13 residues. The trim removed 5 bases at V and 3 bases at J, leaving 6 bases unmatched.

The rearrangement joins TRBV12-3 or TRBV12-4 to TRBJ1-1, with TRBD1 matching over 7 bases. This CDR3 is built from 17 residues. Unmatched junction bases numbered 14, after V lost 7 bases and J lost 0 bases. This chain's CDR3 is CASTKNRGPGMNTEAFF. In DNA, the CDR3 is TGTGCCAGCACTAAAAACAGGGGTCCGGGGATGAACACTGAAGCTTTCTTT.